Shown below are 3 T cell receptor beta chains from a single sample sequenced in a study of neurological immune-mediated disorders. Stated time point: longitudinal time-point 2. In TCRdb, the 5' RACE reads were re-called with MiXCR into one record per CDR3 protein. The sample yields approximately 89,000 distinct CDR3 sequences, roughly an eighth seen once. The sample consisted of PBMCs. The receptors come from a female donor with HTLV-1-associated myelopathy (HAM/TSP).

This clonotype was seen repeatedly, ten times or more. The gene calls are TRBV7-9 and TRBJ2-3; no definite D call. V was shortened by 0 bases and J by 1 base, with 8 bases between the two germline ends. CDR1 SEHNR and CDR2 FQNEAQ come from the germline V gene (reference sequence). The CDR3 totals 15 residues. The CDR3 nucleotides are TGTGCCAGCAGCTTAGCCCTAGGCCGCACAGATACGCAGTATTTT. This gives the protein CASSLALGRTDTQYF.

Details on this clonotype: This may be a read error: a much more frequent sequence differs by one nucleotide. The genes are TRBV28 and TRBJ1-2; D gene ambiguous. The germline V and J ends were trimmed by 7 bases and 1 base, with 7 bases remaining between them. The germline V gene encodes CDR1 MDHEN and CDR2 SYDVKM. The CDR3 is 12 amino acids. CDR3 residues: CASIGCNYGYTF. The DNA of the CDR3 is TGTGCCAGCATTGGCTGTAACTATGGCTACACCTTC.

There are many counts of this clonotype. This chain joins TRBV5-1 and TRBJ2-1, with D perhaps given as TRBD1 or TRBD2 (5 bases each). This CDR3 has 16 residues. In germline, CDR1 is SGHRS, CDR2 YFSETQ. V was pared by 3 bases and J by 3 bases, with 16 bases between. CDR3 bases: TGCGCCAGCAGCTACCAATTCGGGACGGACTACAATGAGCAGTTCTTC. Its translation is CASSYQFGTDYNEQFF.